These T cell receptor beta chains were read from a single sample in a study of post-analysis software for immune sequencing data. TCRdb reprocessed the PCR reads with MiXCR, giving one entry per CDR3 protein. The sample lists roughly 600,000 distinct CDR3 sequences, 44% occurring once. The sample consisted of blood. The receptors shown here come from a girl aged 10 to 17 with multiple sclerosis. CDR3s include the opening cysteine and the closing phenylalanine or tryptophan. The D gene is left open where the match is weak. Size values are once, few and many counts, or a class for expanded clones, and some rows have none.

j_call | d_call | clone_size | v_call | cdr3_nt | cdr3_aa
TRBJ2-7 | NA | NA | TRBV11-3 | TGTGCCAGCAGCTTGGGCAGACAGAGGTCCTACGAGCAGTACTTC | CASSLGRQRSYEQYF
TRBJ2-5 | TRBD1 | few | TRBV9 | TGTGCCAGCAGCCCACGGACAGGTTCATACCAAGAGACCCAGTACTTC | CASSPRTGSYQETQYF
TRBJ1-5 | NA | NA | TRBV27 | TGTGCCAGCAGTTTAAGTCTGAGTCAGCCCCAGCATTTT | CASSLSLSQPQHF
TRBJ1-1 | NA | NA | TRBV29-1 | TGCAGCGTTGAAGATCGGAAGAACACTGAAGCTTTCTTT | CSVEDRKNTEAFF
TRBJ2-5 | NA | NA | TRBV7-2 | TGTGCCAGCAGCTTAGTACCGGTTCGACAAGAGACCCAGTACTTC | CASSLVPVRQETQYF
TRBJ2-7 | NA | NA | TRBV19 | TGTGCCAGTAATTCGGGACAAAGCTACGAGCAGTACTTC | CASNSGQSYEQYF
TRBJ2-7 | NA | NA | TRBV6-2/TRBV6-3 | TGTGCCAGCAGGCTACCAATGTCTAGCCCCACCTTATCCTACGAGCAGTACTTC | CASRLPMSSPTLSYEQYF
TRBJ2-3 | NA | few | TRBV29-1 | TGCAGCGCTAGGATAGATACGCAGTATTTT | CSARIDTQYF
TRBJ2-1 | NA | NA | TRBV6-1 | TGTGCCAGCAGTGGACAGAAAAACAATGAGCAGTTCTTC | CASSGQKNNEQFF
TRBJ2-7 | TRBD1 | NA | TRBV7-9 | TGTGCCAGCAGCTTAGGCAGGGGGCGAACCTACGAGCAGTACTTC | CASSLGRGRTYEQYF
TRBJ2-1 | TRBD2 | NA | TRBV7-2 | TGTGCCAGCTGTCCTGGGACTAGCGGGACTAAATTCTCCTACAATGAGCAGTTCTTC | CASCPGTSGTKFSYNEQFF
TRBJ2-3 | NA | NA | TRBV20-1 | TGCAGTGCTCTTGGGGGAGAGGGAACAGATACGCAGTATTTT | CSALGGEGTDTQYF
TRBJ2-7 | NA | few | TRBV6-1 | TGTGCCAGCAGTGAGGCCAGACTGGGCTACGAGCAGTACTTC | CASSEARLGYEQYF
TRBJ2-7 | TRBD1 | few | TRBV6-5 | TGTGCCAGCAGTTACCCGACAGGGAACGAGCAGTACTTC | CASSYPTGNEQYF
TRBJ2-3 | NA | NA | TRBV6-1 | TGTGCCAGCCGACCCGGGGCGCCAGATACGCAGTATTTT | CASRPGAPDTQYF
TRBJ1-6 | NA | once | TRBV4-1 | TGCGCCAGCAGCCAAGTAGGAGTATCACCCCTCCACTTT | CASSQVGVSPLHF
TRBJ2-7 | TRBD1 | NA | TRBV12-5 | TGTGCTAGTGGTTTGAATTACAGGGGCGGCCAGTACTTC | CASGLNYRGGQYF
TRBJ2-7 | NA | NA | TRBV25-1 | TGTGCCAGCAGTGAACAGGCTAGCGACTCCTACGAGCAGTACTTC | CASSEQASDSYEQYF
TRBJ2-5 | NA | few | TRBV5-1 | TGCGCCAGCAGCTTGGTGGGCCCAGAAGGCGAGACCCAGTACTTC | CASSLVGPEGETQYF
TRBJ1-5 | NA | NA | TRBV6-5 | TGTGCCAGCAGTCACAGTCTTTTAGGTAAAAATAGCAATCAGCCCCAGCATTTT | CASSHSLLGKNSNQPQHF
TRBJ1-1 | NA | few | TRBV5-1 | TGCGCCAGCAGCCAGAGGACTGCCTCCACTGAAGCTTTCTTT | CASSQRTASTEAFF
TRBJ1-2 | TRBD1 | few | TRBV28 | TGTGCCAGCAGTTTGGGGGACAGGTACAGCGGCTACACCTTC | CASSLGDRYSGYTF
TRBJ2-7 | NA | NA | TRBV10-3 | TGTGCCATCAGTGAGGGACCGGGACACGGAATCCCCTACGAGCAGTACTTC | CAISEGPGHGIPYEQYF
TRBJ2-5 | NA | NA | TRBV12-3/TRBV12-4 | TGTGCCAGCAGTGTGGGGTTCGGTGGAGAGACCCAGTACTTC | CASSVGFGGETQYF
TRBJ1-2 | TRBD1 | NA | TRBV7-2 | TGTGCCAGCAGCTTAGTCATCAGGGACAGGGGGCTGGACTATGGCTACACCTTC | CASSLVIRDRGLDYGYTF
TRBJ2-5 | TRBD2 | NA | TRBV10-3 | TGTGCCATCAGTGAGGGGACTAGCGACTTTTGGTACCAAGAGACCCAGTACTTC | CAISEGTSDFWYQETQYF
TRBJ1-1 | NA | NA | TRBV6-5 | TGTGCCAGCAGTTACGACGGCAGGAACACTGAAGCTTTCTTT | CASSYDGRNTEAFF
TRBJ1-1 | NA | NA | TRBV10-3 | TGTGCCACCTCCCAGTGGCAGGTTGAAGCTTTCTTT | CATSQWQVEAFF
TRBJ2-4 | NA | NA | TRBV6-2/TRBV6-3 | TGTGCCAGCAGTTACTCGTCGGGCAAAAACATTCAGTACTTC | CASSYSSGKNIQYF
TRBJ2-7 | NA | NA | TRBV5-1 | TGCGCCAGCAGCTTGTTTTTAAGGAGGGGGCGCACCTACGAGCAGTACTTC | CASSLFLRRGRTYEQYF
TRBJ1-4 | NA | NA | TRBV12-3/TRBV12-4 | TGTGCCAGCAGCAACAGTAATGAAAAACTGTTTTTT | CASSNSNEKLFF
TRBJ2-1 | TRBD2 | NA | TRBV4-2 | TGTGCCAGCAGCCAAGCTTCGGGACTATCGGGGAATGAGCAGTTCTTC | CASSQASGLSGNEQFF
TRBJ2-7 | NA | once | TRBV18 | TGTGCCAGCTCACCAGCGGATTACCGGGAGCAGTACTTC | CASSPADYREQYF
TRBJ2-2 | NA | once | TRBV15 | TGTGCCACCAGCGCGACTACAGGGACACCGAACACCGGGGAGCTGTTTTTT | CATSATTGTPNTGELFF
TRBJ2-6 | NA | NA | TRBV7-2 | TGTGCCAGCAGCCCGAGGGGGGGGTCTGGGGCCAACGTCCTGACTTTC | CASSPRGGSGANVLTF
TRBJ2-3 | NA | few | TRBV7-7 | TGTGCTAGCAGCCCGGGGGCCACGCTTGATACGCAGTATTTT | CASSPGATLDTQYF
TRBJ2-1 | TRBD2 | NA | TRBV7-9 | TGTGCCAGCAGACCCCGGACTAGCGGGGGCACCAGCTCCTACAATGAGCAGTTCTTC | CASRPRTSGGTSSYNEQFF
TRBJ2-7 | NA | NA | TRBV20-1 | TGCAGTGCGGATACCTTGGACAGTAGCTCCTACGAGCAGTACTTC | CSADTLDSSSYEQYF
TRBJ2-6 | NA | NA | TRBV4-2 | TGTGCCAGCAGCCAAGATATGGCCTTGGGGCGCTCTGGGGCCAACGTCCTGACTTTC | CASSQDMALGRSGANVLTF
TRBJ1-5 | TRBD1 | few | TRBV7-9 | TGTGCCAGCAGCTTCCCGCTGACAGGGGAGAATCAGCCCCAGCATTTT | CASSFPLTGENQPQHF
TRBJ2-3 | NA | NA | TRBV20-1 | TGCAGTGCTAGGCCCTCTGGACAGTTAAAGCAGACGCAGTATTTT | CSARPSGQLKQTQYF
TRBJ2-5 | TRBD1 | few | TRBV12-3/TRBV12-4 | TGTGCCAGCAGTATTGCGACAGGGGTAGAGACCCAGTACTTC | CASSIATGVETQYF
TRBJ2-3 | TRBD2 | few | TRBV6-1 | TGTGCCAGCAGTGAAATTTGGCGGGGGTCCTCCGCAGATACGCAGTATTTT | CASSEIWRGSSADTQYF
TRBJ2-3 | NA | NA | TRBV28 | TGTGCCAGCAGTTTGGGGGGAGTGAATACAGATACGCAGTATTTT | CASSLGGVNTDTQYF
TRBJ1-5 | TRBD1 | NA | TRBV5-1 | TGCGCCAGCAGCTTGACCGGGACAGACGGTCAGCCCCAGCATTTT | CASSLTGTDGQPQHF
TRBJ2-7 | TRBD1 | few | TRBV9 | TGTGCCAGCAGCGCTCGACAGGGGGCCTACGAGCAGTACTTC | CASSARQGAYEQYF
TRBJ2-5 | NA | NA | TRBV5-1 | TGCGCCAGCAGCTTGGCCAAGACGGAGCTTCAAGAGACCCAGTACTTC | CASSLAKTELQETQYF